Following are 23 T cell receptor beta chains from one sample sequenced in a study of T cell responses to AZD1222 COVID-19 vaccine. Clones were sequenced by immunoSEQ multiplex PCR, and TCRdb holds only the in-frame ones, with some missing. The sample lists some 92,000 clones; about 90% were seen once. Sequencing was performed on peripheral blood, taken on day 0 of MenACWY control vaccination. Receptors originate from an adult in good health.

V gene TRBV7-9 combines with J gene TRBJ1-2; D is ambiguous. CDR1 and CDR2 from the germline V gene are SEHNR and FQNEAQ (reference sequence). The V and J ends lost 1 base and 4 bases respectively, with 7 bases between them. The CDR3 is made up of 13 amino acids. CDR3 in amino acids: CASSLGATYGYTF. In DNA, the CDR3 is TGTGCCAGCAGCTTAGGGGCAACCTATGGCTACACCTTC.

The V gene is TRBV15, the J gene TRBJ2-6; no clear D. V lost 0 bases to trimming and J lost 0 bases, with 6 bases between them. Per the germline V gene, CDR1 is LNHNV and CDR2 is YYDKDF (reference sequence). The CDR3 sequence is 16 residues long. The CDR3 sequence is CATSRDSGSGANVLTF. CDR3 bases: TGTGCCACCAGCAGAGATTCCGGCTCTGGGGCCAACGTCCTGACTTTC.

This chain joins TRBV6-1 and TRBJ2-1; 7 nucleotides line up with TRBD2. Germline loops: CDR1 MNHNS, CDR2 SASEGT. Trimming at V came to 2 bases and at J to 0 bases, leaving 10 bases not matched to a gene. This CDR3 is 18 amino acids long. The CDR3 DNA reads TGTGCCAGCAGTGAATTCCGTAGTCTAGCGGTCTCCTACAATGAGCAGTTCTTC. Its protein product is CASSEFRSLAVSYNEQFF.

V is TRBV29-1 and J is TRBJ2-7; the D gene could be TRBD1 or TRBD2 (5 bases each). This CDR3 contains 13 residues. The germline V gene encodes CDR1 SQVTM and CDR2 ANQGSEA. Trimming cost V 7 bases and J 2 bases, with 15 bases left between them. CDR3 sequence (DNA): TGCAGCGCTTTGAGGGGCGCCGCCTACGAGCAGTACTTC. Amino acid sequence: CSALRGAAYEQYF.

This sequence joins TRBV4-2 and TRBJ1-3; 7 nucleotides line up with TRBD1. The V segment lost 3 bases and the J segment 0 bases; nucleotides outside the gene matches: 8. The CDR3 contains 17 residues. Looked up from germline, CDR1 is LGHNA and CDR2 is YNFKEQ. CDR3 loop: CASSQNPGGGSGNTIYF. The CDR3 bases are TGTGCCAGCAGCCAGAACCCAGGGGGGGGCTCTGGAAACACCATATATTTT.

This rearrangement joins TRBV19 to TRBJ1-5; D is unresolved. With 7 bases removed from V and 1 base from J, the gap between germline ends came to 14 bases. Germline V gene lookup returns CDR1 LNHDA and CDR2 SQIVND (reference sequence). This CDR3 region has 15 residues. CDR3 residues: CASISIGGSNQPQHF. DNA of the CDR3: TGTGCCAGTATTAGTATAGGAGGAAGCAATCAGCCCCAGCATTTT. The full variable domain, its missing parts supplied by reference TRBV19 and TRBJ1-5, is DGGITQSPKYLFRKEGQNVTLSCEQNLNHDAMYWYRQDPGQGLRLIYYSQIVNDFQKGDIAEGYSVSREKKESFPLTVTSAQKNPTAFYLCASISIGGSNQPQHFGDGTRLSIL.

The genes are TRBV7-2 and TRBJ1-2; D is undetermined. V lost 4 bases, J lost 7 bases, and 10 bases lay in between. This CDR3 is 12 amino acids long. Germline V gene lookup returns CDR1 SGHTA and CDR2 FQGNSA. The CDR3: CASSSRTVGYTF. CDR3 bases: TGTGCCAGCAGCTCGCGGACGGTTGGCTACACCTTC.

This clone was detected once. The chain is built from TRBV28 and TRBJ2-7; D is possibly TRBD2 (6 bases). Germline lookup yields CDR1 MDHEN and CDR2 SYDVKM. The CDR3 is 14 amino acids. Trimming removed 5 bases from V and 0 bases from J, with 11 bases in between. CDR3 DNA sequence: TGTGCCAGCAGTAGACTAGGCCTCTCCTACGAGCAGTACTTC. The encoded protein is CASSRLGLSYEQYF.

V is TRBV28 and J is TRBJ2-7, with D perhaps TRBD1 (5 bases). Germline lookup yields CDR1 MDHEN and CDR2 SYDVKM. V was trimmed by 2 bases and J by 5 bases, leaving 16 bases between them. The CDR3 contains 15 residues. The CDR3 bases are TGTGCCAGCAGTTTAGCATCCAGGGAAAGGAACGAGCAGTACTTC. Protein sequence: CASSLASRERNEQYF.

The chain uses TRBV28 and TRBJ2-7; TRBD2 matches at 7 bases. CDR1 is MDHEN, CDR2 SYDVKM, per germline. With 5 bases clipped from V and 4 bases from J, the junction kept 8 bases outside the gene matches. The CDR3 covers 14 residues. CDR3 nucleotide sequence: TGTGCCAGCAGTCCCGGACTAGGGGATTACGAGCAGTACTTC. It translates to CASSPGLGDYEQYF.

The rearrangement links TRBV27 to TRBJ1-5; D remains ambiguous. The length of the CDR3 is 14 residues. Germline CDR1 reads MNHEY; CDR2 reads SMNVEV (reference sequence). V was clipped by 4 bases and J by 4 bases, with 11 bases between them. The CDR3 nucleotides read TGTGCCAGCAGTTCTAGAATACTTAATCAGCCCCAGCATTTT. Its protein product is CASSSRILNQPQHF.

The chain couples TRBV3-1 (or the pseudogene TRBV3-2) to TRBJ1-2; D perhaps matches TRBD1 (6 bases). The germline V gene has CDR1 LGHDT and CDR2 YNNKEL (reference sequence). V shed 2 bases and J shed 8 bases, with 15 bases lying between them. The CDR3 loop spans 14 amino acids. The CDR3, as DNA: TGTGCCAGCAGCCAAAGGGGCTGGGGGCGAGGCTACACCTTC. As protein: CASSQRGWGRGYTF.

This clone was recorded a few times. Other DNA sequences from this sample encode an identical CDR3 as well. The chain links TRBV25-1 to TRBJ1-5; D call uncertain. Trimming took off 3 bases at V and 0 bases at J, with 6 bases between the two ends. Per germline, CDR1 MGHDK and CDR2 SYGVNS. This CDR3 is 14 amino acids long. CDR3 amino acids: CASSEVGSNQPQHF. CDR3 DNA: TGTGCCAGCAGTGAGGTTGGTAGCAATCAGCCCCAGCATTTT.

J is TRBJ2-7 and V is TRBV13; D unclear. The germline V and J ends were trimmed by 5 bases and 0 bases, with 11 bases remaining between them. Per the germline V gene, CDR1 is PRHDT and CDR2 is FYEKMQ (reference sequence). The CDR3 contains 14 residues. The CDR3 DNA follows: TGTGCCAGCAGCCCACTCCCTGACTCCTACGAGCAGTACTTC. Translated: CASSPLPDSYEQYF.

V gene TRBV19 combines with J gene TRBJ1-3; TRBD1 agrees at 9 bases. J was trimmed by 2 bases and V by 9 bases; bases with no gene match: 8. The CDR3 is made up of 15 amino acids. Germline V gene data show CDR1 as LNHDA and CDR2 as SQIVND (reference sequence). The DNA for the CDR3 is TGTGCCAGCCGGGCCCGACAGGGGGCTGGAAACACCATATATTTT. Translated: CASRARQGAGNTIYF.

CDR3 sequence reads: CASSSSGTGLYEQYF. The CDR3 nucleotides read TGTGCCAGCAGCAGTTCCGGGACAGGGTTGTACGAGCAGTACTTC. The rearrangement uses TRBV7-2 and TRBJ2-7; 9 positions match TRBD1. CDR1 is SGHTA and CDR2 is FQGNSA in the germline V gene. The junction had 9 bases not matched to a gene; V was cut back by 5 bases and J by 4 bases. The CDR3 length is 15 residues.

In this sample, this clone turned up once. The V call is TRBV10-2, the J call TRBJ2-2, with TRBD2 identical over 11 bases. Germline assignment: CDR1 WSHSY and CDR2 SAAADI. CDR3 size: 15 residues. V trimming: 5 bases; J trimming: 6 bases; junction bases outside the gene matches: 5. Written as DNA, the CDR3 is TGCGCCAGCAGTCCACTAGCGGGAGTCGCCGGGGAGCTGTTTTTT. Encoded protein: CASSPLAGVAGELFF.

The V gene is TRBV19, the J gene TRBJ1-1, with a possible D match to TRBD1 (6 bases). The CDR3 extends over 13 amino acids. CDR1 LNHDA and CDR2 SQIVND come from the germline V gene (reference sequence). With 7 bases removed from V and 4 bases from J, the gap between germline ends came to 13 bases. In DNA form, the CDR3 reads TGTGCCAGTAAACCCACAGGGAGCACTGAAGCTTTCTTT. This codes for CASKPTGSTEAFF.

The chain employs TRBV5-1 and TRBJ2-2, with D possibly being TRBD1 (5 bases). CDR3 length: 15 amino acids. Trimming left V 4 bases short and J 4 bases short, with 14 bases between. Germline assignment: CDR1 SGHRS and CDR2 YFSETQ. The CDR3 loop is CASSQTVIGTGELFF. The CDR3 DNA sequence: TGCGCCAGCAGCCAGACAGTAATCGGCACCGGGGAGCTGTTTTTT.

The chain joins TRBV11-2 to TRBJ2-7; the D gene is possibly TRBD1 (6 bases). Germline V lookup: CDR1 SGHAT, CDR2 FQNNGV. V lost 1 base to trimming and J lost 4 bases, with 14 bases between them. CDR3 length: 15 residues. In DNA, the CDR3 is TGTGCCAGCAGCTTAGTCTCGGACAGCGGATACGAGCAGTACTTC. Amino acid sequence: CASSLVSDSGYEQYF.

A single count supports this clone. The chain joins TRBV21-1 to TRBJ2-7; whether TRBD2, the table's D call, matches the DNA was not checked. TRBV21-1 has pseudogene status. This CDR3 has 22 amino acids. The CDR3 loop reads CASSKKGGGGITGTSNSYEQYF. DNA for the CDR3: TGTGCCAGCAGCAAAAAGGGGGGAGGGGGAATCACCGGGACTAGCAACTCCTACGAGCAGTACTTC.

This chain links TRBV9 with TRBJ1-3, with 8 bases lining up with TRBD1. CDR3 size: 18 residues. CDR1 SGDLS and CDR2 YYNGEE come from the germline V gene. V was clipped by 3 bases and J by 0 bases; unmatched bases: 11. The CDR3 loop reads CASSASPGQAFSGNTIYF. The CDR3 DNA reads TGTGCCAGCAGCGCCTCGCCGGGACAGGCTTTCTCTGGAAACACCATATATTTT.

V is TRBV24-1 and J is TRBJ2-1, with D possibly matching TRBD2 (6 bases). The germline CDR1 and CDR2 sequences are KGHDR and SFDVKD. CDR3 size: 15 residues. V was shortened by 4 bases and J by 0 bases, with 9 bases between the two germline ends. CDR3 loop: CATSDPGSSYNEQFF. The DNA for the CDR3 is TGTGCCACCAGTGACCCCGGGAGCTCCTACAATGAGCAGTTCTTC.